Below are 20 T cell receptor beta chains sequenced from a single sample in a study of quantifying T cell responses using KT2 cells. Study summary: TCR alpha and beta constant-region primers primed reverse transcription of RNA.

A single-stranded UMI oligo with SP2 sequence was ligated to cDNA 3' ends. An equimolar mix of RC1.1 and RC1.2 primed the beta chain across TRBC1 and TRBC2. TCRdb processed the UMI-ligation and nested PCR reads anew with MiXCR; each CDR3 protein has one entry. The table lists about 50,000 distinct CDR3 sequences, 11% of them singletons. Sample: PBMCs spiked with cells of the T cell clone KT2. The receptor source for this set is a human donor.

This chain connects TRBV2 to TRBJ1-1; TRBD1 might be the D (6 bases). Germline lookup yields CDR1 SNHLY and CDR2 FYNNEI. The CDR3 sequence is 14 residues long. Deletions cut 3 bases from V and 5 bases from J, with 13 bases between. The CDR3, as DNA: TGTGCCAGCAGTGAGGAGGGGGGAGGGACTGAAGCTTTCTTT. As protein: CASSEEGGGTEAFF.

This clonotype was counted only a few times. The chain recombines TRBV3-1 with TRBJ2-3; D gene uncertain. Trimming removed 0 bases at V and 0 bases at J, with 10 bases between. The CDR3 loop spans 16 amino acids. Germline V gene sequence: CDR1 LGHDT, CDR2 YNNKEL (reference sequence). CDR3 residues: CASSQDQVSSTDTQYF. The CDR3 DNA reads TGTGCCAGCAGCCAAGATCAAGTCTCTAGCACAGATACGCAGTATTTT.

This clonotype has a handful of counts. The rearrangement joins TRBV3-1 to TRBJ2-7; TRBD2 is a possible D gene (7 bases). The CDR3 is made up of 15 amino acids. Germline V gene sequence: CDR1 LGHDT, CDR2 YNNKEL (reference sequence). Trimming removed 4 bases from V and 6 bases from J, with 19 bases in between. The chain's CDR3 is CASSPPGGIPSEQYF. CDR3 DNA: TGTGCCAGCAGCCCCCCGGGGGGCATCCCCTCCGAGCAGTACTTC.

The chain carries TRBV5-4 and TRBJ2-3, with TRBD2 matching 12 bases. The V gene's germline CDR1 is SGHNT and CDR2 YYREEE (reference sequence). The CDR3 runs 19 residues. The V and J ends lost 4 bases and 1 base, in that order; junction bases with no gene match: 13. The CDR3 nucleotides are TGTGCCAGCAGCGTCGGACCGGGACTAGCGGGCGAAGGCACAGATACGCAGTATTTT. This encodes CASSVGPGLAGEGTDTQYF.

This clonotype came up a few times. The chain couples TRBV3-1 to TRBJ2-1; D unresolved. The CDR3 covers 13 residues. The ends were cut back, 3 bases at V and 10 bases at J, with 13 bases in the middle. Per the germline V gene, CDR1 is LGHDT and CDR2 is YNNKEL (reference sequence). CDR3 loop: CASSHRDLPEQFF. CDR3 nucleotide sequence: TGTGCCAGCAGCCACCGAGATTTACCGGAGCAGTTCTTC.

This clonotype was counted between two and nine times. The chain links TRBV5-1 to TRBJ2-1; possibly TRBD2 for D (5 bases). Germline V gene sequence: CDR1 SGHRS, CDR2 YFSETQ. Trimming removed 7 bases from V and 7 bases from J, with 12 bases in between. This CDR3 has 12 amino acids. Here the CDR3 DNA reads TGCGCCAGCGGTTTACCGGGGAATGAGCAGTTCTTC. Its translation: CASGLPGNEQFF.

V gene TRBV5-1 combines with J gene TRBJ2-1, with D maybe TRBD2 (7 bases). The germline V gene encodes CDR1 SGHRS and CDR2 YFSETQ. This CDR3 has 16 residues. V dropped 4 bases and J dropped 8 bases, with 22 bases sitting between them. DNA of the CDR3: TGCGCCAGCAGCCTGGGTTGGGGGGGCCAGGTTTATGAGCAGTTCTTC. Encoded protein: CASSLGWGGQVYEQFF.

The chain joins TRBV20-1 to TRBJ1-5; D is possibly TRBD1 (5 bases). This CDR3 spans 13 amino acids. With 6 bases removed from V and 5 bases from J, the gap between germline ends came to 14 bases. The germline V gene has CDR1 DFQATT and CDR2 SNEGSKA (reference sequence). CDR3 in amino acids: CSARWGGDQPQHF. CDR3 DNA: TGCAGTGCCCGATGGGGGGGTGATCAGCCCCAGCATTTT.

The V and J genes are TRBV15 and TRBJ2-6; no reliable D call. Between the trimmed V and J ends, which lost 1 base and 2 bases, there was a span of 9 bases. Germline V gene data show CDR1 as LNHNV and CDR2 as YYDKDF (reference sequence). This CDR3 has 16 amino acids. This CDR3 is CATSRGGATGANVLTF. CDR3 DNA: TGTGCCACCAGCAGAGGTGGAGCAACTGGGGCCAACGTCCTGACTTTC.

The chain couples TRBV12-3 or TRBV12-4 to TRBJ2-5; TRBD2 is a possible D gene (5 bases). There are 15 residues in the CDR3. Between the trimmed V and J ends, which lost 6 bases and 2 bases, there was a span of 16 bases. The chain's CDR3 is CASRNARDRQETQYF. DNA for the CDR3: TGTGCCAGCAGGAACGCCCGGGATAGGCAAGAGACCCAGTACTTC.

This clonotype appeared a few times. In nucleotides, the CDR3 is TGTGCCAGCACACTAGCGGGGGCACCCAGCACAGATACGCAGTATTTT. It encodes CASTLAGAPSTDTQYF. The chain carries TRBV7-8 and TRBJ2-3; 11 nucleotides agree with TRBD2. This CDR3 is 16 amino acids long. The germline V gene encodes CDR1 SGHVS and CDR2 FQNEAQ. The junction had 6 bases not matched to a gene; V was cut back by 7 bases and J by 0 bases.

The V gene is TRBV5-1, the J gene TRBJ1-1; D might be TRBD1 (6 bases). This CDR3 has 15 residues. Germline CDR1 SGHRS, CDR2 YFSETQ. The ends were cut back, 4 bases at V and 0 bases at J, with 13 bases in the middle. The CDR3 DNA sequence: TGCGCCAGCAGCGGTACACAGGGAGTGAACACTGAAGCTTTCTTT. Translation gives CASSGTQGVNTEAFF. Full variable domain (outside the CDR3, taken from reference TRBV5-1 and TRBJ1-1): KAGVTQTPRYLIKTRGQQVTLSCSPISGHRSVSWYQQTPGQGLQFLFEYFSETQRNKGNFPGRFSGRQFSNSRSEMNVSTLELGDSALYLCASSGTQGVNTEAFFGQGTRLTVV.

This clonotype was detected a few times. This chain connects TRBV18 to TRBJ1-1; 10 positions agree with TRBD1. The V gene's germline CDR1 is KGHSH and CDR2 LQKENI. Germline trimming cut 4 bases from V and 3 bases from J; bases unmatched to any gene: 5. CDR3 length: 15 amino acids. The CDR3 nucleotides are TGTGCCAGCTCACTAGACAGGGGGCGCGACACTGAAGCTTTCTTT. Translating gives CASSLDRGRDTEAFF.

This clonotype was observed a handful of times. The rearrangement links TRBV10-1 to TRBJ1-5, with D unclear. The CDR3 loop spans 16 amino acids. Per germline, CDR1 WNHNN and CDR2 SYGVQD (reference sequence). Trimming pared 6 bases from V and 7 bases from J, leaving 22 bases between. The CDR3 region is CASRQEYLEVRQPQHF. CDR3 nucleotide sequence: TGCGCCAGCAGGCAGGAATATCTGGAGGTTCGGCAGCCCCAGCATTTT.

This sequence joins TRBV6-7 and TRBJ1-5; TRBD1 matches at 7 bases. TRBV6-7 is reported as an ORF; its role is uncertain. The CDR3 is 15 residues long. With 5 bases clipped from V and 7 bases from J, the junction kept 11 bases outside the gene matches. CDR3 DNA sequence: TGTGCCAGCAGTGTACTTACGACAGGGTGGCAGCCCCAGCATTTT. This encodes CASSVLTTGWQPQHF.

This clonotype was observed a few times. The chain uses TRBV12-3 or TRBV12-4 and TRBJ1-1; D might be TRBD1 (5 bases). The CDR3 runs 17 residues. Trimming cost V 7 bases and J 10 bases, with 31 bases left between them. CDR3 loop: CASTPKQVRMQGMGAFF. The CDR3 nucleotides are TGTGCCAGCACCCCCAAACAGGTCAGGATGCAGGGAATGGGAGCTTTCTTT.

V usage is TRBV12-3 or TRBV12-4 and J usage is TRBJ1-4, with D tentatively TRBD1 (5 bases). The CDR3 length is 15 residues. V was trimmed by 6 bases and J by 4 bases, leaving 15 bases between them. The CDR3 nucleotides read TGTGCCAGCAGCCCGTGGAGGGGATTTAATGAAAAACTGTTTTTT. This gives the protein CASSPWRGFNEKLFF.

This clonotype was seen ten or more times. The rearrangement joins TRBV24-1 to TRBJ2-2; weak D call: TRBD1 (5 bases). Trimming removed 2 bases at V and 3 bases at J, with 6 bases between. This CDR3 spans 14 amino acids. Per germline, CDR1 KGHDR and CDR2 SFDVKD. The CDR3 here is CATSDSRDTGELFF. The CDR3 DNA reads TGTGCCACCAGTGATTCCAGGGACACCGGGGAGCTGTTTTTT.

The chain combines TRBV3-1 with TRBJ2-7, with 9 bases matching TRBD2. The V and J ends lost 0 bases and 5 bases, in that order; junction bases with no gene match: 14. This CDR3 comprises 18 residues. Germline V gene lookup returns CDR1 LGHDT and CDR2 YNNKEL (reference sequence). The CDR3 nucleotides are TGTGCCAGCAGCCAAGATCTGTTTGGGCGGGAGGGCGCCCACGAGCAGTACTTC. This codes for CASSQDLFGREGAHEQYF.

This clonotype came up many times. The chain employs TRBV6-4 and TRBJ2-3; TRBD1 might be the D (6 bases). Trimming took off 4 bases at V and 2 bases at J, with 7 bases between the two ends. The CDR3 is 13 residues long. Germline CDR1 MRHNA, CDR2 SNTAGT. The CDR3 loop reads CASSGTDTDTQYF. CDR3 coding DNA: TGTGCCAGCAGTGGGACAGACACAGATACGCAGTATTTT.